In this sample, the clone carrying this TCR beta chain turned up a few times. Its specificity is unknown. This sample was taken from a study of T cell repertoires in cytomegalovirus infection. For the study at large: Indications of both CMV infection and matching HLA type were provided by public TCR beta signatures. Notes on the study in general: Accumulated public TCR beta family frequency recognized individuals carrying CMV together with the relevant HLA. HLA-C-restricted, CMV-specific TCR beta clonotypes were dominant ex vivo.

From the reads, TCRdb called clonotypes with MiXCR, one entry per CDR3 protein. In the table there are around 430,000 distinct CDR3 sequences, roughly 42% of which are singletons. V lost 5 bases and J lost 9, with 11 bases in between. This CDR3 comprises 13 residues. Germline loops: CDR1 SGHTA, CDR2 FQGNSA. V and J are TRBV7-2 and TRBJ1-6; weak D call: TRBD1 (6 bases). This receptor was taken from a human donor in good health (CMV status not recorded). Some clones in this sample may be carry-over from other donors' samples. The sample was cultured PBMCs, taken from culture after CMV antigen stimulation. The CDR3 loop reads CASSEEGGSPLHF. Here the CDR3 DNA reads TGTGCCAGCAGCGAGGAGGGGGGTTCACCCCTCCACTTT.